These 31 T cell receptor beta chains share one sample of origin, sequenced in a study of OX40 agonist ivuxolimab in advanced cancers. Sequencing was performed with immunoSEQ multiplex PCR; in TCRdb, only in-frame clones are kept and a portion is missing. The table has tens of thousands of clones, 75% to 95% seen once. The sequencing used CD4+ or CD8+ T cells sorted from blood, collected in a trial of the OX40 agonist ivuxolimab. These receptors were collected from an adult with an advanced solid tumor such as melanoma, head and neck, liver or kidney cancer.

The V call is TRBV7-6, the J call TRBJ2-1; TRBD2 aligns across 12 bases. The J segment lost 9 bases and the V segment lost 7 bases, leaving 7 bases of the junction unmatched. The CDR3 contains 14 residues. Germline-derived CDR1 and CDR2 are SGHVS and FNYEAQ. CDR3 in DNA: TGTGCCAGCAAATCTAGCGGGAGGGCCGGTGAGCAGTTCTTC. This gives the protein CASKSSGRAGEQFF.

The chain carries TRBV25-1 and TRBJ2-3; maybe TRBD2 (6 bases). This CDR3 comprises 13 residues. Germline assignment: CDR1 MGHDK and CDR2 SYGVNS. Trimming removed 6 bases from V and 1 base from J, with 8 bases in between. This chain's CDR3 is CASRREGTDTQYF. The CDR3 nucleotides read TGTGCCAGCAGAAGGGAGGGCACAGATACGCAGTATTTT.

This chain links TRBV27 with TRBJ2-3; no definite D call. V dropped 4 bases and J dropped 0 bases, with 20 bases sitting between them. The CDR3 has 18 residues. The germline CDR1 and CDR2 sequences are MNHEY and SMNVEV (reference sequence). CDR3 in amino acids: CASSSSSTSIPSTDTQYF. CDR3 sequence (DNA): TGTGCCAGCAGTTCCTCCTCTACTTCCATCCCTAGCACAGATACGCAGTATTTT.

This clone occurred once. The rearrangement links TRBV11-2 to TRBJ2-7, with 10 bases that match TRBD2. After removal of 5 bases from V and 4 bases from J, the junction contained 2 bases not matched to a gene. This CDR3 has 13 amino acids. Germline V gene sequence: CDR1 SGHAT, CDR2 FQNNGV. The CDR3, as DNA: TGTGCCAGCAGCCAGACTAGCGGGTACGAGCAGTACTTC. Its translation: CASSQTSGYEQYF.

V and J are TRBV13 and TRBJ2-5; 8 bases line up with TRBD1. Per germline, CDR1 PRHDT and CDR2 FYEKMQ (reference sequence). The CDR3 extends over 16 amino acids. The junction had 11 bases not matched to a gene; V was cut back by 4 bases and J by 4 bases. CDR3 sequence reads: CASSSSHRTGTETQYF. In DNA form, the CDR3 reads TGTGCCAGCAGCTCCTCTCACCGGACAGGGACAGAGACCCAGTACTTC.

V is TRBV5-1 and J is TRBJ2-1; 7 bases map to TRBD2. Germline values: CDR1 SGHRS, CDR2 YFSETQ. The CDR3 has 17 amino acids. Losses at the gene ends were 2 bases for V and 1 base for J; bases not matched to a gene: 9. The CDR3 loop reads CASSLVLASGSYNEQFF. CDR3 nucleotide sequence: TGCGCCAGCAGCTTAGTTTTGGCTAGCGGTTCCTACAATGAGCAGTTCTTC.

The chain joins TRBV18 to TRBJ1-5, with D possibly being TRBD1 (6 bases). The V end lost 4 bases, the J end lost 3 bases, and 10 bases lay between the germline ends. Germline CDR1 reads KGHSH; CDR2 reads LQKENI. This CDR3 comprises 14 residues. The chain's CDR3 is CASSQQGFNQPQHF. As DNA, the CDR3 is TGTGCCAGCTCACAACAGGGTTTCAATCAGCCCCAGCATTTT.

The chain has TRBV6-6 and TRBJ2-1; TRBD2 aligns across 7 bases. There are 15 residues in the CDR3. V shed 3 bases and J 8 bases; nucleotides not matched to a gene: 10. The germline V gene has CDR1 MNHNY and CDR2 SVGAGI (reference sequence). The CDR3 reads CASSYVAGVTHEQFF. CDR3 coding DNA: TGTGCCAGCAGTTATGTCGCGGGAGTCACCCATGAGCAGTTCTTC.

V usage is TRBV6-4 and J usage is TRBJ2-1; 7 bases match TRBD1. The germline gives CDR1 MRHNA, CDR2 SNTAGT. J gave up 5 bases and V 7 bases, and 11 bases lay outside the gene matches. This CDR3 spans 15 amino acids. The CDR3 DNA reads TGTGCCAGCAAGAGGGGGCCGGAATCCGACAATGAGCAGTTCTTC. It translates to CASKRGPESDNEQFF.

Of note for this clone: Its ends do not fully match the called genes, so a read error is possible. This chain connects TRBV7-7 to TRBJ2-3; D not resolved. The CDR3 loop spans 14 amino acids. From germline, CDR1 is SSHAT and CDR2 FNYEAQ (reference sequence). The CDR3 sequence: CASSPGVDVDTQYF. The CDR3 DNA follows: TGTGCTAGCAGCCCTGGGGTAGACGTAGATACGCAGTATTTT.

The chain recombines TRBV6-1 with TRBJ2-3; maybe TRBD2 (7 bases). Trimming removed 4 bases at V and 3 bases at J, with 14 bases between. Per the germline V gene, CDR1 is MNHNS and CDR2 is SASEGT. The CDR3 is 15 residues long. The CDR3 nucleotides are TGTGCCAGCAGTGGACTACGGGGGGCAACAGATACGCAGTATTTT. It yields the protein CASSGLRGATDTQYF.

The rearrangement joins TRBV30 to TRBJ2-5; 10 nucleotides line up with TRBD2. Germline assignment: CDR1 GTSNPN and CDR2 SVGIG (reference sequence). Losses at the gene ends were 4 bases for V and 5 bases for J; bases not matched to a gene: 4. The CDR3 is 13 amino acids. This CDR3 reads CAWTSGSIETQYF. The CDR3 DNA reads TGTGCCTGGACTAGCGGGAGCATTGAGACCCAGTACTTC.

This clone appeared a single time. The CDR3 is CASSSRDRPRAFF. The DNA of the CDR3 is TGTGCCAGCAGCTCACGGGACCGACCTCGAGCTTTCTTT. V gene TRBV7-2 combines with J gene TRBJ1-1; the D gene is possibly TRBD1 (5 bases). Germline CDR1 SGHTA, CDR2 FQGNSA. This CDR3 has 13 residues. Trimming took 4 bases from V and 10 from J, leaving 16 bases between them.

The chain carries TRBV28 and TRBJ2-1; tentatively, D is TRBD2 (6 bases). The CDR3 length is 13 residues. The germline CDR1 and CDR2 sequences are MDHEN and SYDVKM. The CDR3 reads CAGSGSSYNEQFF. The CDR3 nucleotides are TGTGCGGGTAGCGGTAGCTCCTACAATGAGCAGTTCTTC.

The chain has TRBV4-2 and TRBJ2-3; 8 nucleotides match TRBD2. With V trimmed by 4 bases and J by 0 bases, 0 bases remained unmatched. CDR1 LGHNA and CDR2 YNFKEQ come from the germline V gene. The CDR3 is 14 amino acids. The CDR3 sequence: CASSPGGSTDTQYF. CDR3 in DNA: TGTGCCAGCAGCCCGGGAGGGAGCACAGATACGCAGTATTTT.

The rearrangement links TRBV7-2 to TRBJ1-2, with D maybe TRBD1 (5 bases). This CDR3 has 12 residues. Trimming cost V 1 base and J 7 bases, with 7 bases left between them. CDR1 SGHTA and CDR2 FQGNSA come from the germline V gene. CDR3 amino acids: CASSLVGLGYTF. The CDR3 nucleotides read TGTGCCAGCAGCTTAGTGGGGCTTGGCTACACCTTC.

The table lists this clone with a few counts. The chain is built from TRBV6-5 and TRBJ1-3, with D unresolved. The V and J ends lost 8 bases and 4 bases respectively, with 12 bases between them. This CDR3 is 13 amino acids long. The germline gives CDR1 MNHEY, CDR2 SVGAGI. The CDR3 nucleotides are TGTGCCAGCGCCGCGGTGTCCGGAAACACCATATATTTT. Its protein product is CASAAVSGNTIYF.

This sequence joins TRBV18 and TRBJ2-3, with D perhaps TRBD2 (5 bases). Germline V gene sequence: CDR1 KGHSH, CDR2 LQKENI. The CDR3 is 13 amino acids. V dropped 2 bases and J dropped 9 bases, with 12 bases sitting between them. As DNA, the CDR3 is TGTGCCAGCTCACCAAGAGGGTTGGGCACGCAGTATTTT. Protein product: CASSPRGLGTQYF. Drawing the rest from reference TRBV18 and TRBJ2-3, the complete variable domain is NAGVMQNPRHLVRRRGQEARLRCSPMKGHSHVYWYRQLPEEGLKFMVYLQKENIIDESGMPKERFSAEFPKEGPSILRIQQVVRGDSAAYFCASSPRGLGTQYFGPGTRLTVL.

The chain joins TRBV10-3 to TRBJ2-7, with D perhaps matching TRBD2 (6 bases). The CDR3 totals 13 residues. V was clipped by 7 bases and J by 7 bases, with 17 bases between them. Germline lookup yields CDR1 ENHRY and CDR2 SYGVKD. The CDR3 loop reads CAIKNSGVGEQYF. The DNA for the CDR3 is TGTGCCATCAAAAATTCGGGGGTGGGAGAGCAGTACTTC.

The rearrangement uses TRBV4-1 and TRBJ1-6; no reliable D call. The germline V and J ends were trimmed by 4 bases and 6 bases, with 19 bases remaining between them. The length of the CDR3 is 17 residues. Germline CDR1 reads MGHRA; CDR2 reads YSYEKL. This CDR3 reads CASSPNAMGIGNSPLHF. CDR3 nucleotides: TGCGCCAGCAGCCCCAACGCTATGGGTATAGGTAATTCACCCCTCCACTTT.

The chain combines TRBV6-1 with TRBJ2-6; D is ambiguous. Trimming took off 0 bases at V and 1 base at J, with 7 bases between the two ends. The CDR3 is made up of 16 amino acids. Germline CDR1 is MNHNS and CDR2 is SASEGT. CDR3 sequence (DNA): TGTGCCAGCAGTGAAGCAAGACCATCTGGGGCCAACGTCCTGACTTTC. Protein product: CASSEARPSGANVLTF.

The chain carries TRBV28 and TRBJ1-3; 7 bases align to TRBD1. Trimming took 7 bases from V and 6 from J; bases not matched to a gene: 9. In germline, CDR1 is MDHEN, CDR2 SYDVKM. This CDR3 is built from 14 residues. The CDR3 here is CASKLTGAQNTIYF. As DNA, the CDR3 is TGTGCCAGCAAACTAACAGGGGCCCAAAACACCATATATTTT.

This clone was counted ten times or more. The DNA of the CDR3 is TGCGCCAGCAGACAAATACTGAGGGGCTCTGGGGCCAACGTCCTGACTTTC. Translating it yields CASRQILRGSGANVLTF. This chain joins TRBV4-3 and TRBJ2-6; tentatively, D is TRBD1 or TRBD2 (5 bases each). In germline, CDR1 is LGHNA, CDR2 YSLEER. The CDR3 is 17 residues long. The V end lost 6 bases, the J end lost 0 bases, and 15 bases lay between the germline ends.

In DNA form, the CDR3 reads TGCAGCGCCGCACATAACTATGGCTACACCTTC. It is translated as CSAAHNYGYTF. The gene calls are TRBV29-1 and TRBJ1-2; D gene unclear. Trimming took 7 bases from V and 1 from J, leaving 7 bases between them. CDR3 length: 11 residues. Germline CDR1 reads SQVTM; CDR2 reads ANQGSEA.

This rearrangement joins TRBV10-3 to TRBJ2-1; no clear D. Trimming took 6 bases from V and 0 from J, leaving 12 bases between them. The CDR3 sequence is 15 residues long. Germline V gene data show CDR1 as ENHRY and CDR2 as SYGVKD. Written as DNA, the CDR3 is TGTGCCATCAGCCCCGAGCCGAACTCCTACAATGAGCAGTTCTTC. Its protein is CAISPEPNSYNEQFF.

V and J are TRBV2 and TRBJ2-7; the D call may be TRBD1 or TRBD2 (5 bases each). Between the trimmed V and J ends, which lost 5 bases and 2 bases, there was a span of 10 bases. CDR1 is SNHLY and CDR2 is FYNNEI in the germline V gene. CDR3 length: 13 residues. The CDR3 DNA is TGTGCCAGCAGTCCGGGGCCCACCTACGAGCAGTACTTC. This codes for CASSPGPTYEQYF. Complete variable domain (other parts from reference TRBV2 and TRBJ2-7): EPEVTQTPSHQVTQMGQEVILRCVPISNHLYFYWYRQILGQKVEFLVSFYNNEISEKSEIFDDQFSVERPDGSNFTLKIRSTKLEDSAMYFCASSPGPTYEQYFGPGTRLTVT.

The chain joins TRBV7-8 to TRBJ2-3; possibly TRBD1 or TRBD2 for D (5 bases each). CDR1 and CDR2 from the germline V gene are SGHVS and FQNEAQ. The CDR3 runs 16 residues. The V end was cut by 7 bases, the J end by 3 bases, with 20 bases between. The CDR3 spells CASTFLGTSRTDTQYF. The CDR3 region has the DNA TGTGCCAGCACCTTCCTGGGGACGTCCCGTACAGATACGCAGTATTTT.

The J gene is TRBJ1-3, the V gene TRBV5-1, with 7 bases that match TRBD1. J was trimmed by 4 bases and V by 4 bases; bases with no gene match: 5. The CDR3 has 14 residues. CDR1 and CDR2 (germline): SGHRS, YFSETQ. The CDR3 DNA reads TGCGCCAGCAGCCCCGGGACAGAAGGAAACACCATATATTTT. Translating gives CASSPGTEGNTIYF.

This clone was observed once. The rearrangement links TRBV7-2 to TRBJ2-2; D gene unclear. CDR1 SGHTA and CDR2 FQGNSA come from the germline V gene. Between the trimmed V and J ends, which lost 4 bases and 4 bases, there was a span of 7 bases. The CDR3 covers 13 residues. The CDR3 protein is CASSSVSTGELFF. The CDR3 DNA reads TGTGCCAGCAGCTCGGTATCCACCGGGGAGCTGTTTTTT.

This rearrangement joins TRBV5-1 to TRBJ2-1, with 11 bases lining up with TRBD1. In germline, CDR1 is SGHRS, CDR2 YFSETQ. This CDR3 is 15 amino acids long. With 6 bases clipped from V and 0 bases from J, the junction kept 2 bases outside the gene matches. CDR3 sequence: CASKGTGGSYNEQFF. The CDR3 DNA reads as TGCGCCAGCAAAGGGACAGGGGGCTCCTACAATGAGCAGTTCTTC. The full variable domain, rest sourced from reference TRBV5-1 and TRBJ2-1, is KAGVTQTPRYLIKTRGQQVTLSCSPISGHRSVSWYQQTPGQGLQFLFEYFSETQRNKGNFPGRFSGRQFSNSRSEMNVSTLELGDSALYLCASKGTGGSYNEQFFGPGTRLTVL.

Worth noting for this clone: Other DNA sequences from this sample encode an identical CDR3 as well. This chain connects TRBV14 to TRBJ2-2; no reliable D call. V was trimmed by 0 bases and J by 5 bases, leaving 4 bases between them. The CDR3 totals 13 residues. CDR1 is SGHDN and CDR2 is FVKESK in the germline V gene. The CDR3: CASSQDLTGELFF. DNA for the CDR3: TGTGCCAGCAGCCAAGATCTGACCGGGGAGCTGTTTTTT.